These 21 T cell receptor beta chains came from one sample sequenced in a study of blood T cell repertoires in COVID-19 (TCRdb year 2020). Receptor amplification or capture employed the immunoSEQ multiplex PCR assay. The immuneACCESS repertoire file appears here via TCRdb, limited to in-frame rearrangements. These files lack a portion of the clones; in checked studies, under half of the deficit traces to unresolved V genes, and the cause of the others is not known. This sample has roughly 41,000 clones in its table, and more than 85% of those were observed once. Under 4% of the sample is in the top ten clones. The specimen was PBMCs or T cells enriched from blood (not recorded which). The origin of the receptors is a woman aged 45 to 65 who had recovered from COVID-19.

The chain's CDR3 is CASSLPGTGSFTGELFF. CDR3 sequence (DNA): TGTGCCAGTAGTCTACCAGGGACAGGGTCCTTCACCGGGGAGCTGTTTTTT. The V and J genes are TRBV19 and TRBJ2-2; 9 positions agree with TRBD1. This CDR3 region has 17 residues. Trimming removed 5 bases from V and 4 bases from J; junction bases left unmatched: 11. Looked up from germline, CDR1 is LNHDA and CDR2 is SQIVND (reference sequence).

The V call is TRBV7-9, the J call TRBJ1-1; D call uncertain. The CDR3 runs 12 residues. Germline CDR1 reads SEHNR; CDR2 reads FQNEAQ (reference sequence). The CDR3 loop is CQVKTANTEAFF. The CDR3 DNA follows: TGTCAGGTGAAAACAGCTAACACTGAAGCTTTCTTT.

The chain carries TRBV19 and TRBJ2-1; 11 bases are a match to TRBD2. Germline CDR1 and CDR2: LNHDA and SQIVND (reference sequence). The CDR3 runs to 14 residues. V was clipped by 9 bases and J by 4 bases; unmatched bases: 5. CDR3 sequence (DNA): TGTGCCAGGCCCGGGACTAGCGGATACAATGAGCAGTTCTTC. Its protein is CARPGTSGYNEQFF.

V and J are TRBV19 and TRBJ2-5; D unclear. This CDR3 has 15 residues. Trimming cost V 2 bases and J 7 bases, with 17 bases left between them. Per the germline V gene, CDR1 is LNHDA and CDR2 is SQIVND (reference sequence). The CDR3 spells CASSINFGRSGTQYF. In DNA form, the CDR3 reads TGTGCCAGTAGTATAAATTTCGGCAGGTCAGGGACCCAGTACTTC.

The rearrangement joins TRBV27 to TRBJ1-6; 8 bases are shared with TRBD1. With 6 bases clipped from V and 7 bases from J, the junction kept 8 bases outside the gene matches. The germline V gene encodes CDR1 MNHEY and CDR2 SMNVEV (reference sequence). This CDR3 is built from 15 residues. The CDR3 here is CASSLLRQGNSPLHF. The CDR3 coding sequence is TGTGCCAGCAGCCTGCTCCGACAGGGGAATTCACCCCTCCACTTT.

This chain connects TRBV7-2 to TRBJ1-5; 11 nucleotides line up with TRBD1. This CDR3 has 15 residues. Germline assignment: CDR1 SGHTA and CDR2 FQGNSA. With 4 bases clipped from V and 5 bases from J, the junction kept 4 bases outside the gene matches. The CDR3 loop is CASSSGTGGHQPQHF. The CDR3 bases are TGTGCCAGCAGCTCCGGGACAGGGGGACATCAGCCCCAGCATTTT.

Written as DNA, the CDR3 is TGTGCCAGCAGCCCGGGGGGGACAGGGGTCTTGAATGAGCAGTTCTTC. It encodes CASSPGGTGVLNEQFF. V and J are TRBV11-3 and TRBJ2-1; the match to TRBD1 covers 10 bases. Germline V CDR1 and CDR2: SGHNT, YENEEA. J was trimmed by 7 bases and V by 5 bases; bases with no gene match: 11. CDR3 length: 16 residues.

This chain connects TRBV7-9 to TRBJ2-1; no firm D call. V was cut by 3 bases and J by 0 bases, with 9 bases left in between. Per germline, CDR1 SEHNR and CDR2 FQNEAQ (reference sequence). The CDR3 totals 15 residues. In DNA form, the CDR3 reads TGTGCCAGCAGCTTCGGCGGATTCTCCTACAATGAGCAGTTCTTC. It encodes CASSFGGFSYNEQFF.

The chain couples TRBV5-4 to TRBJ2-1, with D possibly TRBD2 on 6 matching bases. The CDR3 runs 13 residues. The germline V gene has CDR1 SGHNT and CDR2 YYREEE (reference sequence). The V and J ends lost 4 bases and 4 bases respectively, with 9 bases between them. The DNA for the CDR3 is TGTGCCAGCAGCCGACTAGGATACAATGAGCAGTTCTTC. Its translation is CASSRLGYNEQFF. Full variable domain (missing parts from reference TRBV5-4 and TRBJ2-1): ETGVTQSPTHLIKTRGQQVTLRCSSQSGHNTVSWYQQALGQGPQFIFQYYREEENGRGNFPPRFSGLQFPNYSSELNVNALELDDSALYLCASSRLGYNEQFFGPGTRLTVL.

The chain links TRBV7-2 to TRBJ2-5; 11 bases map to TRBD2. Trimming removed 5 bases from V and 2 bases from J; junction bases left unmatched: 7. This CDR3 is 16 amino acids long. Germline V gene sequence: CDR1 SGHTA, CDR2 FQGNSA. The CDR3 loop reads CASSQGLAGAQETQYF. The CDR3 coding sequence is TGTGCCAGCAGCCAAGGACTAGCGGGCGCACAAGAGACCCAGTACTTC.

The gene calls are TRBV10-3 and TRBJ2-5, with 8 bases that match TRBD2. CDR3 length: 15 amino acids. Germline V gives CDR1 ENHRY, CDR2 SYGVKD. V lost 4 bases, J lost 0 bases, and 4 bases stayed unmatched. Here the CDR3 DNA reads TGTGCCATCAGTGCTCCAGCGGGAGACCAAGAGACCCAGTACTTC. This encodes CAISAPAGDQETQYF.

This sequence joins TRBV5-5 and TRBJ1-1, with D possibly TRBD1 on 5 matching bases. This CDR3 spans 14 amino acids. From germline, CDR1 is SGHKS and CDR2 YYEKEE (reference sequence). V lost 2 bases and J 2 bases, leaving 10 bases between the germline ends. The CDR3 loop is CASSFRAENTEAFF. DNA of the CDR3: TGTGCCAGCAGCTTCAGGGCAGAAAACACTGAAGCTTTCTTT.

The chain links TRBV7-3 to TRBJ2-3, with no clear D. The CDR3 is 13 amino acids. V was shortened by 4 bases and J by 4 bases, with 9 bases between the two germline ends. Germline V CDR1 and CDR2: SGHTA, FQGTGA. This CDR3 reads CASSSPGADTQYF. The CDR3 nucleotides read TGTGCCAGCAGCTCCCCCGGAGCAGATACGCAGTATTTT. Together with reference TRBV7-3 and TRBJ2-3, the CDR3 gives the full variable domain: GAGVSQTPSNKVTEKGKYVELRCDPISGHTALYWYRQSLGQGPEFLIYFQGTGAADDSGLPNDRFFAVRPEGSVSTLKIQRTERGDSAVYLCASSSPGADTQYFGPGTRLTVL.

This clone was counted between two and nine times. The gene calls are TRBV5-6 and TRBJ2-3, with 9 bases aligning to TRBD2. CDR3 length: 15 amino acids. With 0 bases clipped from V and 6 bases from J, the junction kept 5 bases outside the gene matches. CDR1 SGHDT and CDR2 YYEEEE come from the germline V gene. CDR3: CASSLVAGELDTQYF. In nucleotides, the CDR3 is TGTGCCAGCAGCTTGGTAGCGGGAGAGCTGGATACGCAGTATTTT.

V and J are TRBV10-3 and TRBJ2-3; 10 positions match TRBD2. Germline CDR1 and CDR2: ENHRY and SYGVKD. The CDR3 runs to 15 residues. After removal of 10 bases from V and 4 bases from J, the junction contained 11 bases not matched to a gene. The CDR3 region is CATRALAGGADTQYF. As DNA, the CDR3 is TGTGCCACCAGGGCCTTAGCGGGAGGCGCAGATACGCAGTATTTT.

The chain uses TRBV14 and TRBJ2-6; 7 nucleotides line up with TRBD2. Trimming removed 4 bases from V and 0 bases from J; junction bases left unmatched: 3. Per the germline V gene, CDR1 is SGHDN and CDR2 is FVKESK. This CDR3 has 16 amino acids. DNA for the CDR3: TGTGCCAGCAGCCCGGGAGGATACTCTGGGGCCAACGTCCTGACTTTC. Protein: CASSPGGYSGANVLTF.

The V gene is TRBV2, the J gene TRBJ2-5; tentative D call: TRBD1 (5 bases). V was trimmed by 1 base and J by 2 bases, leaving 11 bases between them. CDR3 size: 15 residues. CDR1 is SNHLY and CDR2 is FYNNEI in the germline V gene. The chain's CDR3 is CASSEEGIGQETQYF. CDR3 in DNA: TGTGCCAGCAGTGAAGAGGGGATTGGGCAAGAGACCCAGTACTTC.

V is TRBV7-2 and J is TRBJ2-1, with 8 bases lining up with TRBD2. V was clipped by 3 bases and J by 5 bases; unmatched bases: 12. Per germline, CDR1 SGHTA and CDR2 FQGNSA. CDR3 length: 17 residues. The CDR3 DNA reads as TGTGCCAGCAGCTTGGGGTCAGCGGGAGAGGGGGACAATGAGCAGTTCTTC. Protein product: CASSLGSAGEGDNEQFF.

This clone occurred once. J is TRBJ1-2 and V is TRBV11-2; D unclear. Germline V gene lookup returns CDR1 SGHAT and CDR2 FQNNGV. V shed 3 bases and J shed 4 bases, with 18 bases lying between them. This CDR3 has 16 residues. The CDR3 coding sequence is TGTGCCAGCAGCTTGGATGCGGGGATTGGAGCCTATGGCTACACCTTC. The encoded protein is CASSLDAGIGAYGYTF.

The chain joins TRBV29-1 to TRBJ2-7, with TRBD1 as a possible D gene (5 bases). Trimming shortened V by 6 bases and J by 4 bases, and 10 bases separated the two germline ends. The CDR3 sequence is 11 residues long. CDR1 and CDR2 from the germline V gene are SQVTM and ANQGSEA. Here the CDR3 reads CSVDRGYEQYF. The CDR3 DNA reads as TGCAGCGTAGACAGAGGATACGAGCAGTACTTC.

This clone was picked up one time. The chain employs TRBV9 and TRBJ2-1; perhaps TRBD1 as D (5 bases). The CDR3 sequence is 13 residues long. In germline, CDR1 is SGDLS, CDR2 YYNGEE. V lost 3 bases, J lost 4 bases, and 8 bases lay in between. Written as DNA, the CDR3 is TGTGCCAGCAGCGCTGACAGATACAATGAGCAGTTCTTC. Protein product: CASSADRYNEQFF.